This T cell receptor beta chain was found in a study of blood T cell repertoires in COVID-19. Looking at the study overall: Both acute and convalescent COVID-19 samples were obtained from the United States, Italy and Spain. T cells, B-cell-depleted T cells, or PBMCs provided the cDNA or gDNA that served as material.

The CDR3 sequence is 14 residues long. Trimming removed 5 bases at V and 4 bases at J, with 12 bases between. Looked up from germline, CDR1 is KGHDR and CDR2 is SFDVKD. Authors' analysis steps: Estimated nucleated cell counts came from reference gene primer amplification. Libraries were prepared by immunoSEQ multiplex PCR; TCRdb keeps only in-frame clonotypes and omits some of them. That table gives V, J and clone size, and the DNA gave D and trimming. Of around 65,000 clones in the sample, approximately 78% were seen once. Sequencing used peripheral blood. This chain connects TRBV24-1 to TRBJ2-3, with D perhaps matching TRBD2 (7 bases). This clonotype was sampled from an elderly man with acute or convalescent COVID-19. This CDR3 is CATSVGGGPDTQYF. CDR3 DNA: TGTGCCACCAGTGTGGGCGGGGGCCCAGATACGCAGTATTTT.